A single TCR beta chain is shown here with its context. A read error may explain this, as a much larger clone is one base away. This record belongs to a study of read filtering for tumor transcriptome and immune sequencing. About the study: Mean patient age was around 66 years, range 47 to 80; 17 male, 12 to 15 female. DNase treatment preceded whole-transcriptome library preparation.

Molecular barcoded adaptors covering alpha/delta and beta/gamma chains were used on around 400 ng RNA. TCRdb independently ran MiXCR on the reads; one entry per CDR3 protein. Counted here are more than 30,000 distinct CDR3 sequences, roughly an eighth occurring once; the ten biggest clones make up less than 45%. CDR1 and CDR2 from the germline V gene are SSHAT and FNYEAQ (reference sequence). The CDR3 has 13 residues. The sample consisted of a population of CD138-negative cells sorted from bone marrow. This receptor was taken from a donor at least 40 years old with multiple myeloma. The chain uses TRBV7-7 and TRBJ2-7; 9 nucleotides line up with TRBD2. In DNA form, the CDR3 reads TGTGCTAGCAGCTTACAAGCGGGGGGCGAGCAGTACTTC. Translating gives CASSLQAGGEQYF.